The 21 T cell receptor beta chains below come from one sample, sequenced in a study of T cell responses to AZD1222 COVID-19 vaccine. The data were produced by immunoSEQ multiplex PCR, yet TCRdb's version contains in-frame clones alone and is incomplete. The sample contains 120,000 or so clones, approximately 92% of which appear only once. The starting material was peripheral blood, obtained on day 0 of AZD1222 vaccination. The receptor source for this set is an adult in good health.

The J gene is TRBJ2-7, the V gene TRBV6-1, with no clear D. There are 14 residues in the CDR3. V was trimmed by 3 bases and J by 4 bases, leaving 13 bases between them. CDR1 is MNHNS, CDR2 SASEGT, per germline. This CDR3 reads CASSDHLPLYEQYF. CDR3 nucleotide sequence: TGTGCCAGCAGTGATCACCTGCCCCTATACGAGCAGTACTTC.

V is TRBV5-4 and J is TRBJ2-7; 8 bases align to TRBD2. The CDR3 is made up of 15 amino acids. CDR1 and CDR2 (germline): SGHNT, YYREEE (reference sequence). V lost 5 bases and J lost 3; bases outside the gene matches: 10. In nucleotides, the CDR3 is TGTGCCAGCAGTTCCACACTAGCGGCAGACTACGAGCAGTACTTC. Protein sequence: CASSSTLAADYEQYF.

The V and J genes are TRBV19 and TRBJ2-7, with D possibly being TRBD1 (5 bases). This CDR3 spans 14 amino acids. V lost 3 bases to trimming and J lost 5 bases, with 14 bases between them. Per germline, CDR1 LNHDA and CDR2 SQIVND (reference sequence). The CDR3 region is CASSMVAGLNEQYF. The CDR3 DNA is TGTGCCAGTAGTATGGTGGCAGGGCTGAACGAGCAGTACTTC. Complete variable domain (other parts from reference TRBV19 and TRBJ2-7): DGGITQSPKYLFRKEGQNVTLSCEQNLNHDAMYWYRQDPGQGLRLIYYSQIVNDFQKGDIAEGYSVSREKKESFPLTVTSAQKNPTAFYLCASSMVAGLNEQYFGPGTRLTVT.

The genes are TRBV27 and TRBJ1-4; no clear D. V was pared by 5 bases and J by 3 bases, with 13 bases between. Germline V gene lookup returns CDR1 MNHEY and CDR2 SMNVEV (reference sequence). The CDR3 sequence is 15 residues long. The CDR3 sequence is CASSVDPDANEKLFF. The CDR3 nucleotides are TGTGCCAGCAGTGTCGACCCCGATGCTAATGAAAAACTGTTTTTT.

This clone was seen only once. The J gene is TRBJ2-7, the V gene TRBV7-3; 9 bases align to TRBD2. This CDR3 spans 16 amino acids. With V trimmed by 5 bases and J by 6 bases, 14 bases remained unmatched. Germline V gene lookup returns CDR1 SGHTA and CDR2 FQGTGA. The CDR3 region has the DNA TGTGCCAGCAGCCCATTGGGGGGACTAGCACCCTCCGAGCAGTACTTC. Translating gives CASSPLGGLAPSEQYF. The full variable domain, in which reference TRBV7-3 and TRBJ2-7 provide the parts outside the CDR3, is GAGVSQTPSNKVTEKGKYVELRCDPISGHTALYWYRQSLGQGPEFLIYFQGTGAADDSGLPNDRFFAVRPEGSVSTLKIQRTERGDSAVYLCASSPLGGLAPSEQYFGPGTRLTVT.

V usage is TRBV2 and J usage is TRBJ2-7; D assignment may be TRBD1 or TRBD2 (5 bases each). CDR1 is SNHLY, CDR2 FYNNEI, per germline. V lost 7 bases and J lost 2, with 12 bases in between. This CDR3 comprises 13 residues. CDR3 nucleotide sequence: TGTGCCAGCACCCGGGACGGTACCTACGAGCAGTACTTC. This sequence encodes CASTRDGTYEQYF.

The CDR3 sequence is CASSLSTGANVLTF. Here the CDR3 DNA reads TGCGCCAGCAGCTTAAGTACAGGGGCCAACGTCCTGACTTTC. The chain combines TRBV5-1 with TRBJ2-6; D ambiguous. The germline V gene encodes CDR1 SGHRS and CDR2 YFSETQ. V shed 2 bases and J shed 4 bases, with 7 bases lying between them. The CDR3 contains 14 residues.

In DNA form, the CDR3 reads TGCGCCAGCAGCTTAGGGCGCATGGGGGCCCAGTACTTC. It translates to CASSLGRMGAQYF. The chain couples TRBV5-1 to TRBJ2-5, with D possibly called TRBD1 or TRBD2 (5 bases each). CDR3 size: 13 residues. V was clipped by 2 bases and J by 9 bases, with 14 bases between them. From germline, CDR1 is SGHRS and CDR2 YFSETQ.

The genes are TRBV3-1 (or the pseudogene TRBV3-2) and TRBJ1-2, with unresolved D. CDR3 length: 16 residues. V lost 0 bases, J lost 0 bases, and 11 bases lay in between. Germline V gene sequence: CDR1 LGHDT, CDR2 YNNKEL (reference sequence). The CDR3 is CASSQDHRTPNYGYTF. CDR3 sequence (DNA): TGTGCCAGCAGCCAAGATCACAGAACCCCTAACTATGGCTACACCTTC.

The chain joins TRBV28 to TRBJ1-3; D ambiguous. CDR3 length equals 13 residues. Per the germline V gene, CDR1 is MDHEN and CDR2 is SYDVKM. V lost 2 bases and J 2 bases, leaving 4 bases between the germline ends. CDR3 coding DNA: TGTGCCAGCAGTTTAAGCCCTGGAAACACCATATATTTT. Residues: CASSLSPGNTIYF.

J is TRBJ2-5 and V is TRBV25-1; 8 bases map to TRBD1. The CDR3 length is 12 residues. With V trimmed by 7 bases and J by 7 bases, 5 bases remained unmatched. The germline gives CDR1 MGHDK, CDR2 SYGVNS. The CDR3 nucleotides are TGTGCCAGCACCGGACAGGGAGTGACCCAGTACTTC. This codes for CASTGQGVTQYF.

V usage is TRBV12-5 and J usage is TRBJ2-2; the D is unclear. The CDR3 spans 13 residues. Trimming stripped 1 base from V and 2 bases from J, with 2 bases between. From germline, CDR1 is LGHNT and CDR2 FRNRAP. The CDR3 protein is CASGLGNTGELFF. CDR3 sequence (DNA): TGTGCTAGTGGTTTGGGTAACACCGGGGAGCTGTTTTTT.

The chain recombines TRBV18 with TRBJ1-2; 10 nucleotides match TRBD1. The CDR3 runs to 14 residues. J gave up 3 bases and V 6 bases, and 4 bases lay outside the gene matches. CDR1 and CDR2 from the germline V gene are KGHSH and LQKENI. CDR3: CASSRQGADYGYTF. Here the CDR3 DNA reads TGTGCCAGCTCTCGACAGGGGGCCGACTATGGCTACACCTTC.

The chain uses TRBV11-2 and TRBJ2-1, with 9 bases that match TRBD2. The CDR3 extends over 15 amino acids. V lost 2 bases and J lost 4; bases outside the gene matches: 3. The germline V gene has CDR1 SGHAT and CDR2 FQNNGV. The chain's CDR3 is CASSLRLAGYNEQFF. The CDR3 nucleotides read TGTGCCAGCAGCTTAAGGCTAGCGGGGTACAATGAGCAGTTCTTC. Combining the CDR3 with reference TRBV11-2 and TRBJ2-1 gives the whole variable domain EAGVAQSPRYKIIEKRQSVAFWCNPISGHATLYWYQQILGQGPKLLIQFQNNGVVDDSQLPKDRFSAERLKGVDSTLKIQPAKLEDSAVYLCASSLRLAGYNEQFFGPGTRLTVL.

This clone was observed a handful of times. The chain carries TRBV2 and TRBJ1-2; D is undetermined. The CDR3 totals 13 residues. V lost 6 bases to trimming and J lost 1 base, with 9 bases between them. Germline V gives CDR1 SNHLY, CDR2 FYNNEI. The CDR3 loop is CASRVEGNYGYTF. CDR3 nucleotides: TGTGCCAGCAGGGTCGAGGGTAACTATGGCTACACCTTC.

This clone appeared once. This chain joins TRBV21-1 and TRBJ1-6; the listed D gene, TRBD1, was not tested against the DNA. TRBV21-1 is a recognized pseudogene. The CDR3 length is 17 residues. The CDR3 DNA reads as TGTGCCAGCAGCAACCAATATATGGCCGGGACACGTTGGGCCCTCCACTTT. Translation: CASSNQYMAGTRWALHF.

The chain links TRBV11-3 to TRBJ2-1, with 12 bases aligning to TRBD2. The germline CDR1 and CDR2 sequences are SGHNT and YENEEA. V trimming: 3 bases; J trimming: 7 bases; junction bases outside the gene matches: 7. The CDR3 consists of 16 residues. CDR3 amino acids: CASSLVTSGSANEQFF. CDR3 nucleotide sequence: TGTGCCAGCAGCTTGGTGACTAGCGGGAGCGCGAATGAGCAGTTCTTC.

V and J are TRBV9 and TRBJ1-6; tentatively, D is TRBD1 (6 bases). V lost 4 bases, J lost 5 bases, and 13 bases lay in between. The CDR3 covers 15 residues. Germline CDR1 SGDLS, CDR2 YYNGEE. CDR3 residues: CASSTLDSHNSPLHF. As DNA, the CDR3 is TGTGCCAGCAGCACCTTGGACAGTCATAATTCACCCCTCCACTTT.

CDR3: CASSIPHELNTGELFF. CDR3 bases: TGTGCCAGTAGTATTCCCCATGAGCTGAACACCGGGGAGCTGTTTTTT. The chain employs TRBV19 and TRBJ2-2, with no clear D. Germline V gene sequence: CDR1 LNHDA, CDR2 SQIVND (reference sequence). This CDR3 spans 16 amino acids. The germline V and J ends were trimmed by 3 bases and 1 base, with 12 bases remaining between them.

The genes are TRBV25-1 and TRBJ2-7, with 8 bases that match TRBD1. V lost 6 bases and J lost 8; bases outside the gene matches: 6. CDR1 MGHDK and CDR2 SYGVNS come from the germline V gene. This CDR3 has 12 amino acids. The CDR3 bases are TGTGCCAGCAGCCTACAGGGGGTGAAGCAGTACTTC. It encodes CASSLQGVKQYF.

On this clone: Sequence at one end of the junction differs from germline and may be a read error. This sequence joins TRBV12-3 or TRBV12-4 and TRBJ1-2, with D perhaps TRBD1 (5 bases). The CDR3 totals 12 residues. This CDR3 reads CASSLAPTGGAF. The CDR3 region has the DNA TGTGCCAGCAGTTTAGCCCCCACCGGGGGGGCCTTC.